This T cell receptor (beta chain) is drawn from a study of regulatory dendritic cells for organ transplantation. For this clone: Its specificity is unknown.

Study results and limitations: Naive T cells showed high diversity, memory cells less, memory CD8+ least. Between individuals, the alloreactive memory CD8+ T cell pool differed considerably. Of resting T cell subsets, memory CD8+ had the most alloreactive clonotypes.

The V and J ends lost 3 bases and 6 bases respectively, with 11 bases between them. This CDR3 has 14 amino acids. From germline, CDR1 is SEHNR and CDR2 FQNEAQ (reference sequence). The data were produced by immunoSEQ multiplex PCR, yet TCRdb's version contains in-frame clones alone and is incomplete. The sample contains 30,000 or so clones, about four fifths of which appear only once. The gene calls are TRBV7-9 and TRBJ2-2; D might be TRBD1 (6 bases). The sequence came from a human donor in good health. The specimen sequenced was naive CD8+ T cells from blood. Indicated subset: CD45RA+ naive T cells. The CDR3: CASSLTGWAGELFF. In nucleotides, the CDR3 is TGTGCCAGCAGCTTGACAGGTTGGGCCGGGGAGCTGTTTTTT.